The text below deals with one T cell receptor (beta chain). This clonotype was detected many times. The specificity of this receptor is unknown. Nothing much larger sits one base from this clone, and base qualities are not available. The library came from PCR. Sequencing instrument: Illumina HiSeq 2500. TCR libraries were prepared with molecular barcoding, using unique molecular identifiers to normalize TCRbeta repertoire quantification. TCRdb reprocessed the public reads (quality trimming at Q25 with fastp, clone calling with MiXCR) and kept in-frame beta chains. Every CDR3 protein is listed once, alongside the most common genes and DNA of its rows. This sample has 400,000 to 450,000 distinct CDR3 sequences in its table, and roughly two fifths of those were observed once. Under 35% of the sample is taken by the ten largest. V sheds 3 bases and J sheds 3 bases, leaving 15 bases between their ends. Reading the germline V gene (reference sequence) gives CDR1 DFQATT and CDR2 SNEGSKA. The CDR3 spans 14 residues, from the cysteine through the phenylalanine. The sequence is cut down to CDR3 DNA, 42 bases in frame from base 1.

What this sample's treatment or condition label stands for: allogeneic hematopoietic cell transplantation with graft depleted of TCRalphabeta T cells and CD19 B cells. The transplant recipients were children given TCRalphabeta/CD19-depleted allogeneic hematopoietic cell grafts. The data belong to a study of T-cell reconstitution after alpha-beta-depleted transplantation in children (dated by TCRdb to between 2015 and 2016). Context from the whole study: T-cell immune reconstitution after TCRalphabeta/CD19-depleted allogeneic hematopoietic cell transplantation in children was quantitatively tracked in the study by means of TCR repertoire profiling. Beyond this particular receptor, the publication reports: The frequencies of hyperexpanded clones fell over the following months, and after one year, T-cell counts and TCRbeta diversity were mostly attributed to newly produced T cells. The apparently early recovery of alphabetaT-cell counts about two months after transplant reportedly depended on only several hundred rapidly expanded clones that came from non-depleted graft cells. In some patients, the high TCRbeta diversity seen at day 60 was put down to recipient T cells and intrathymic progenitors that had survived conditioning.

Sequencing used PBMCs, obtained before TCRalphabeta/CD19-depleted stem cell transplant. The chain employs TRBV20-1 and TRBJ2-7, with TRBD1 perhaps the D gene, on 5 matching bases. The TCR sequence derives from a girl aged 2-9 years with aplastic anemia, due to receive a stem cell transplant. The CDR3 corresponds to CSASATGGSYEQYF. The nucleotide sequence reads TGCAGTGCTAGTGCAACAGGTGGTAGCTACGAGCAGTACTTC.